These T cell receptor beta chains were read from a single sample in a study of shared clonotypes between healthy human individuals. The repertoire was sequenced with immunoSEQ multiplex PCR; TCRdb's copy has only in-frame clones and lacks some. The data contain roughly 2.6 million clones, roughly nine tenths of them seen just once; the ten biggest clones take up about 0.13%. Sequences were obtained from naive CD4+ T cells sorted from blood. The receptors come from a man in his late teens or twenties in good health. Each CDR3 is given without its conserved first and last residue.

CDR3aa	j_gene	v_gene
ASISPFGRTNEKLF	TRBJ1-4	TRBV28
ASSFLRGGSDTQY	TRBJ2-3	TRBV28
ASSTTENYGYT	TRBJ1-2	TRBV5-1
ASSEGGTGELF	TRBJ2-2	TRBV10-1
ASSLPEFYGYT	TRBJ1-2	TRBV7-9
ASSIDRQGAVDGYT	TRBJ1-2	TRBV19
ASSYGAGGPYNEQF	TRBJ2-1	TRBV27
ASSLGPGGETQY	TRBJ2-5	TRBV5-1
ASKLAGGADTQY	TRBJ2-3	TRBV13
ALERGPYEQY	TRBJ2-7	TRBV2